This T cell receptor (beta chain) was captured in a study of T cell changes during pregnancy in multiple sclerosis. TCRdb keeps only in-frame clones here, not all; method: immunoSEQ multiplex PCR. The repertoire holds 130,000 or so clones, with roughly 95% as singletons. This clone was seen just once. J was trimmed by 1 base and V by 7 bases; bases with no gene match: 10. Germline-derived CDR1 and CDR2 are MDHEN and SYDVKM. CDR3 size: 16 residues. J is TRBJ1-5 and V is TRBV28; 7 positions agree with TRBD1. The specimen was peripheral blood, collected after pregnancy. The sequence was obtained from a female donor with multiple sclerosis, enrolled in a pregnancy study. CDR3 sequence (DNA): TGTGCCAGCACAAGCCCACAGGGGTTGAGCAATCAGCCCCAGCATTTT. Translating gives CASTSPQGLSNQPQHF.